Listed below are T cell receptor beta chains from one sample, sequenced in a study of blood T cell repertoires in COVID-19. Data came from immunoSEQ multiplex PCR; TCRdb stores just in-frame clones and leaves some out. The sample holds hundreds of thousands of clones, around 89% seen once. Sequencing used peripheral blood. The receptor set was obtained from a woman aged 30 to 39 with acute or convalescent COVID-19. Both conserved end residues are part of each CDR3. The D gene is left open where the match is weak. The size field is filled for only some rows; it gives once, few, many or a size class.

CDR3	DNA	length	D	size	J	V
CASSGRDRVGTDTQYF	TGTGCCAGCAGCGGCCGTGACAGGGTCGGGACAGATACGCAGTATTTT	16	TRBD1	few	TRBJ2-3	TRBV7-2
CASSRQASGTQQYF	TGTGCCAGCAGCCGACAGGCCTCTGGGACCCAGCAGTACTTC	14	-	-	TRBJ2-7	TRBV3-1/TRBV3-2
CASSFQRGGTGELFF	TGTGCCAGCAGCTTTCAGAGGGGAGGGACCGGGGAGCTGTTTTTT	15	TRBD2	-	TRBJ2-2	TRBV11-3
CASSSPQAHTEAFF	TGTGCCAGCAGTTCACCCCAAGCCCACACTGAAGCTTTCTTT	14	-	-	TRBJ1-1	TRBV28
CASSEGLPTIYPQHF	TGTGCCAGCAGTGAAGGCCTTCCGACTATATATCCCCAGCATTTT	15	-	once	TRBJ1-5	TRBV2
CSVEISQGGHEQYF	TGCAGCGTTGAAATATCTCAAGGGGGCCACGAGCAGTACTTC	14	TRBD1	-	TRBJ2-7	TRBV29-1
CASSFLSDQPQHF	TGTGCCAGCAGTTTCTTGTCGGATCAGCCCCAGCATTTT	13	-	-	TRBJ1-5	TRBV28
CASSLGLGNEQFF	TGTGCCAGCAGTTTGGGGCTTGGGAATGAGCAGTTCTTC	13	-	once	TRBJ2-1	TRBV12-3/TRBV12-4
CASSRDRGLQETQYF	TGTGCCAGCTCACGGGACAGGGGGCTTCAAGAGACCCAGTACTTC	15	TRBD1	-	TRBJ2-5	TRBV18
CASSRDRVLNTEAFF	TGCGCCAGCAGCCGAGATCGAGTTTTGAACACTGAAGCTTTCTTT	15	-	-	TRBJ1-1	TRBV5-1
CARTTRGGRQYF	TGTGCCAGAACCACCCGGGGGGGTAGGCAGTACTTC	12	-	once	TRBJ2-7	TRBV21-1
CASSQPSGRGQNYGYTF	TGTGCCAGCAGCCAACCCTCGGGGCGGGGGCAAAACTATGGCTACACCTTC	17	-	few	TRBJ1-2	TRBV28
CASRPTGAGTEAFF	TGCGCCAGCAGACCCACAGGGGCTGGGACTGAAGCTTTCTTT	14	TRBD1	-	TRBJ1-1	TRBV5-1
CASSVAIAGADIQYF	TGTGCCAGCAGCGTAGCTATAGCGGGGGCGGACATTCAGTACTTC	15	TRBD2	-	TRBJ2-4	TRBV9
CAISEGRGDTQYF	TGTGCCATCAGTGAGGGCAGGGGGGATACGCAGTATTTT	13	TRBD1	-	TRBJ2-3	TRBV10-3
CASSFSSGGSDTQYF	TGTGCCAGCAGTTTCTCTAGCGGGGGGTCAGATACGCAGTATTTT	15	TRBD2	-	TRBJ2-3	TRBV28
CASSQRNSPLHF	TGTGCCAGCAGCCAGAGAAATTCACCCCTCCACTTT	12	-	-	TRBJ1-6	TRBV3-1/TRBV3-2
CASSPPITGTGANVLTF	TGTGCCAGCAGCCCACCTATTACAGGGACTGGGGCCAACGTCCTGACTTTC	17	-	-	TRBJ2-6	TRBV3-1/TRBV3-2
CSVCLTGLETQYF	TGCAGCGTGTGCTTGACAGGGTTGGAGACCCAGTACTTC	13	TRBD1	-	TRBJ2-5	TRBV29-1
CASTRDSGGNQPQHF	TGTGCCAGCACCCGGGACTCTGGGGGCAATCAGCCCCAGCATTTT	15	-	-	TRBJ1-5	TRBV2
CASSSGQNLGEKLFF	TGTGCCAGCAGCTCCGGACAGAACCTAGGTGAAAAACTGTTTTTT	15	-	-	TRBJ1-4	TRBV7-9
CASSLLAGDTDTQYF	TGTGCCAGCAGCTTACTAGCGGGGGACACAGATACGCAGTATTTT	15	TRBD2	-	TRBJ2-3	TRBV7-9
CASRTGHSGNTIYF	TGTGCCAGCAGGACAGGGCACTCTGGAAACACCATATATTTT	14	TRBD1	-	TRBJ1-3	TRBV28
CASSMPVLSGNTIYF	TGTGCCAGTAGTATGCCGGTCCTCTCTGGAAACACCATATATTTT	15	-	-	TRBJ1-3	TRBV19
CASSETGAEAFF	TGTGCCAGCAGCGAAACAGGGGCTGAAGCTTTCTTT	12	TRBD1	-	TRBJ1-1	TRBV6-6
CASSFGYNEQFF	TGTGCCAGCAGTTTCGGCTACAATGAGCAGTTCTTC	12	-	-	TRBJ2-1	TRBV28
CASSLPQGNNQPQHF	TGTGCCAGCAGTTTACCACAGGGAAACAATCAGCCCCAGCATTTT	15	-	-	TRBJ1-5	TRBV28
CASSRLAPNQPQHF	TGTGCCAGCAGCCGACTAGCCCCCAATCAGCCCCAGCATTTT	14	-	-	TRBJ1-5	TRBV28